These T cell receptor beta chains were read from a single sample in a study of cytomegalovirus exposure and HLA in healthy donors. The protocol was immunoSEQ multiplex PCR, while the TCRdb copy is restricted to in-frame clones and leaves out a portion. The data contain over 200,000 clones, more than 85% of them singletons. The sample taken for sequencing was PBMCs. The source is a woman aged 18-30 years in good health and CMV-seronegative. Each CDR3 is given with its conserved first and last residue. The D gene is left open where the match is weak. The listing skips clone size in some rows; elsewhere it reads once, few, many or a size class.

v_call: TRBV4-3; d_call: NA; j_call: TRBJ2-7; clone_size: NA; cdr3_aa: CASSRLEGDYEQYF; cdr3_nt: TGCGCCAGCAGCCGCCTCGAGGGCGACTACGAGCAGTACTTC
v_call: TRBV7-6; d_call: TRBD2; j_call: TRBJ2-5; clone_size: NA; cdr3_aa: CASSYRSGRVGETQYF; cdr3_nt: TGTGCCAGCAGCTACCGTAGCGGGAGGGTGGGGGAGACCCAGTACTTC
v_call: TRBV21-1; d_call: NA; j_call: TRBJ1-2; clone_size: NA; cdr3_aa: CASSKVGGDPRYGYTF; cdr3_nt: TGTGCCAGCAGCAAAGTCGGAGGGGATCCCCGCTATGGCTACACCTTC
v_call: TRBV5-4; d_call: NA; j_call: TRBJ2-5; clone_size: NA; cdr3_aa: CASSLGSTQETQYF; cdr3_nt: TGTGCCAGCAGCTTGGGGTCCACACAAGAGACCCAGTACTTC
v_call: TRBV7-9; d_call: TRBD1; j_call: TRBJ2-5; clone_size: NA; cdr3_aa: CASSPRRQGVQETQYF; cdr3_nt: TGTGCCAGCAGCCCTAGGCGACAGGGGGTCCAAGAGACCCAGTACTTC
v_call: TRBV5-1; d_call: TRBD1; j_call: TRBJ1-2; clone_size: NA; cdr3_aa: CASSLTGGWNYGYTF; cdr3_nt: TGCGCCAGCAGCTTGACAGGGGGCTGGAACTATGGCTACACCTTC
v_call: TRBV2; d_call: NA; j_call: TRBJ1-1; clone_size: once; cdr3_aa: CASRDRLGARTEAFF; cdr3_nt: TGTGCCAGCAGAGATCGTTTGGGGGCGCGGACTGAAGCTTTCTTT
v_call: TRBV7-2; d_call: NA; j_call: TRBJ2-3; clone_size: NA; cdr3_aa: CASSLVGWGGKTDTQYF; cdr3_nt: TGTGCCAGCAGCTTAGTAGGCTGGGGCGGGAAAACAGATACGCAGTATTTT
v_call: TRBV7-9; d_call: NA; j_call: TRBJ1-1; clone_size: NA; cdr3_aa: CASSSIGGLGTEAFF; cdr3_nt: TGTGCCAGCAGCTCAATAGGAGGGCTCGGGACTGAAGCTTTCTTT
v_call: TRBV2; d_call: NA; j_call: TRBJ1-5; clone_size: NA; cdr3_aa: CASMAAAGEPQHF; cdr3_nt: TGTGCCAGCATGGCCGCGGCAGGGGAACCCCAGCATTTT
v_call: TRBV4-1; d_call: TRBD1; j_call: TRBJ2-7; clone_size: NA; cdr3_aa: CASSHPGQGPYEQYF; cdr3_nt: TGCGCCAGCAGCCATCCGGGACAGGGGCCCTACGAGCAGTACTTC
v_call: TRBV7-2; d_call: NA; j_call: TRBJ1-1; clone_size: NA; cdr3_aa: CASSPRDWVNTEAFF; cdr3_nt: TGTGCCAGCAGCCCGCGGGATTGGGTAAACACTGAAGCTTTCTTT
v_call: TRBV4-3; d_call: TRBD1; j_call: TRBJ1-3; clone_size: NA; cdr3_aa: CASSQQTGAGNTIYF; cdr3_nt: TGCGCCAGCAGCCAACAGACAGGGGCTGGAAACACCATATATTTT
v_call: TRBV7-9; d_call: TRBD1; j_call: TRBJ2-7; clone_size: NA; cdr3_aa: CASRRTGDEQYF; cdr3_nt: TGTGCCAGCAGGAGGACAGGCGACGAGCAGTACTTC
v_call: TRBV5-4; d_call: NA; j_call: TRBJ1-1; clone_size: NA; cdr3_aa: CASSHIQQASVEAFF; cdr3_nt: TGTGCCAGCAGCCACATTCAACAGGCCTCGGTTGAAGCTTTCTTT
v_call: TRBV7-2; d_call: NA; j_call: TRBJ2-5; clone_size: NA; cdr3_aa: CASSGRDSVQETQYF; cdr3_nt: TGTGCCAGCAGCGGCCGGGACTCCGTTCAAGAGACCCAGTACTTC
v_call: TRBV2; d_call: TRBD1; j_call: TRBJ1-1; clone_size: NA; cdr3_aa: CASRTGQGNTEAFF; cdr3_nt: TGTGCCAGCAGAACGGGACAGGGGAACACTGAAGCTTTCTTT
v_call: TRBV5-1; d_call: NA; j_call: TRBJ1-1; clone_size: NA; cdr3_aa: CASTRRTDPNTEAFF; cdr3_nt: TGCGCCAGCACCCGTAGGACAGATCCGAACACTGAAGCTTTCTTT
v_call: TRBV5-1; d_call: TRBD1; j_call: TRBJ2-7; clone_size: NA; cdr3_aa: CASSPWTGAWYF; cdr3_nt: TGCGCCAGCAGCCCGTGGACAGGGGCCTGGTACTTC
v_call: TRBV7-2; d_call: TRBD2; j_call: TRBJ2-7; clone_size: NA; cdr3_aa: CASRHRGGSSYEQYF; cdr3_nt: TGTGCCAGCAGACATCGGGGGGGGAGCTCCTACGAGCAGTACTTC
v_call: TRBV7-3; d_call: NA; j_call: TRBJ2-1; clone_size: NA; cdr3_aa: CASSLFPGTSYNEQFF; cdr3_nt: TGTGCCAGCAGCTTGTTTCCGGGAACCTCCTACAATGAGCAGTTCTTC
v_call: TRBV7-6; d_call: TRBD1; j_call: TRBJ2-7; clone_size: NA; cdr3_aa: CASSRIGGVGHEQYF; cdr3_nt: TGTGCCAGCAGCCGAATAGGGGGCGTCGGCCACGAGCAGTACTTC
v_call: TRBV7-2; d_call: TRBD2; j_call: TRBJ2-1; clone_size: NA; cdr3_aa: CASSQRPSGRANEQFF; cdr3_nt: TGTGCCAGCAGCCAAAGGCCTAGCGGGAGGGCCAATGAGCAGTTCTTC
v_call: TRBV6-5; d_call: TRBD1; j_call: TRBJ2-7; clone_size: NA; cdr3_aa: CASSYSGQGLEEQYF; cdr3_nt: TGTGCCAGCAGTTATTCGGGACAGGGGCTCGAAGAGCAGTACTTC
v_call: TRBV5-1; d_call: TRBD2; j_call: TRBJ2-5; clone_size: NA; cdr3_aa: CASSLSISGRGETQYF; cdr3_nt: TGCGCCAGCAGCCTCTCTATTAGCGGGAGGGGAGAGACCCAGTACTTC
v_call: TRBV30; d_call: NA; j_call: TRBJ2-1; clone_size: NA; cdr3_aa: CAWSATGRGEQFF; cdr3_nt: TGTGCCTGGAGTGCAACAGGTCGCGGTGAGCAGTTCTTC
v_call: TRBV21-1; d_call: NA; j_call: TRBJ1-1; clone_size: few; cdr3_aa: CASSKRPRDTREAFF; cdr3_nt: TGTGCCAGCAGCAAGAGACCCCGAGACACACGTGAAGCTTTCTTT
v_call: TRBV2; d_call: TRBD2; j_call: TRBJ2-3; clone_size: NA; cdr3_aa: CASSGLAGGTDTQYF; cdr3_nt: TGTGCCAGCAGCGGTCTAGCGGGGGGCACAGATACGCAGTATTTT
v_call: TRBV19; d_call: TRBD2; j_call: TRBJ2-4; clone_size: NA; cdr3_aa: CASSIAGGGSSAKNIQYF; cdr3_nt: TGTGCCAGTAGTATAGCCGGTGGCGGGAGCTCTGCCAAAAACATTCAGTACTTC
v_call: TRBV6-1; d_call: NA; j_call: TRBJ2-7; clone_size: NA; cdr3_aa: CASSDRVTYEQYF; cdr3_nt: TGTGCCAGCAGTGACAGGGTGACCTACGAGCAGTACTTC
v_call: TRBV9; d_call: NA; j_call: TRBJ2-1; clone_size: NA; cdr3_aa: CASSVGLSGGINEQFF; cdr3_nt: TGTGCCAGCAGCGTAGGTTTGAGCGGTGGCATCAATGAGCAGTTCTTC
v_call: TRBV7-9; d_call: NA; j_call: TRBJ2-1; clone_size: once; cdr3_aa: CASSLAHGRTDEQFF; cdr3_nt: TGTGCCAGCAGCTTAGCGCATGGGAGGACCGATGAGCAGTTCTTC
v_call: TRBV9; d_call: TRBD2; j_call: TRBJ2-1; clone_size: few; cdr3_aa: CASSVGPSGGGLNEQFF; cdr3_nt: TGTGCCAGCAGCGTAGGGCCTAGCGGGGGGGGCCTCAATGAGCAGTTCTTC
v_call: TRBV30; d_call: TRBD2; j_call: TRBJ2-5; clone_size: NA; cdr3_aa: CAWRETSGTQETQYF; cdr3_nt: TGTGCCTGGAGGGAGACTAGCGGGACACAAGAGACCCAGTACTTC
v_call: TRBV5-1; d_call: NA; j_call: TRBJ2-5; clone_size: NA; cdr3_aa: CASSFAGAETQYF; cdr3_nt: TGCGCCAGCAGCTTTGCGGGTGCGGAGACCCAGTACTTC
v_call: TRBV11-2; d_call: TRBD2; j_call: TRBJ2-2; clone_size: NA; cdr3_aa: CASSPSGRRNTGELFF; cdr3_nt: TGTGCCAGCAGCCCAAGCGGGAGACGGAACACCGGGGAGCTGTTTTTT
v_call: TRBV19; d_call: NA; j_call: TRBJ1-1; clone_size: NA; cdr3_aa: CASAIGGETEAFF; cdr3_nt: TGTGCCAGCGCGATTGGAGGGGAGACTGAAGCTTTCTTT
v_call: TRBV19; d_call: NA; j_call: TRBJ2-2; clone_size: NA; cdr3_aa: CASTPAGARTGELFF; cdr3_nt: TGTGCCAGTACTCCGGCAGGGGCGCGGACCGGGGAGCTGTTTTTT
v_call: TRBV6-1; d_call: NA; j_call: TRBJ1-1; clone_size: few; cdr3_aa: CASRELLNTEAFF; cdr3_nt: TGTGCCAGCAGAGAACTGTTGAACACTGAAGCTTTCTTT
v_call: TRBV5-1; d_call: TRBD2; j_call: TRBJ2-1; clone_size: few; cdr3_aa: CASSLGLAGPYNEQFF; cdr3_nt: TGCGCCAGCAGCTTGGGCCTAGCGGGACCCTACAATGAGCAGTTCTTC
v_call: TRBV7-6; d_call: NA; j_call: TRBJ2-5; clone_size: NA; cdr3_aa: CASSLTEYQETQYF; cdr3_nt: TGTGCCAGCAGCTTAACTGAGTACCAAGAGACCCAGTACTTC
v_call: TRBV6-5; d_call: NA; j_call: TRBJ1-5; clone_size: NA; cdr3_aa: CASSRTGNQPQHF; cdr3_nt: TGTGCCAGCAGTCGAACAGGAAATCAGCCCCAGCATTTT
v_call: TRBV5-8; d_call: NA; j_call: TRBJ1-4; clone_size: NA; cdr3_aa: CASSLVFLLDSGKLFF; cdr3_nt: TGTGCCAGCAGCTTGGTTTTCTTGTTAGATTCCGGAAAACTGTTTTTT
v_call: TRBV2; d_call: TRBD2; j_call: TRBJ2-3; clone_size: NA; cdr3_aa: CASSAGTRSTDTQYF; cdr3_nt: TGTGCCAGCAGCGCCGGGACTAGAAGCACAGATACGCAGTATTTT
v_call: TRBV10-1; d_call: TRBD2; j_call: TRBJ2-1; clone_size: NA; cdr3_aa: CASSESGTSGANEQFF; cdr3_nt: TGCGCCAGCAGTGAGTCCGGGACTAGCGGGGCCAATGAGCAGTTCTTC